Each of the 14 T cell receptor beta chains below was sequenced from the same sample in a study of monozygotic twins with inflammatory bowel disease. TCRdb re-called the 5' RACE reads; every CDR3 protein appears as one record, without DNA. Its table lists roughly 150,000 distinct CDR3 sequences. The specimen was blood. These receptors all come from a human donor with ulcerative colitis or Crohn's disease, or a healthy co-twin of an affected twin (not recorded which).

The chain joins TRBV19 to TRBJ1-5. This CDR3 has 15 amino acids. Germline CDR1 and CDR2: LNHDA and SQIVND (reference sequence). The CDR3 reads CASSPSGQFNQPQHF.

This CDR3 is CASSYSTRVVLLNEQFF. V gene TRBV6-5 combines with J gene TRBJ2-1; TCRdb proposes TRBD1, but this gene call is untestable without DNA. The germline CDR1 and CDR2 sequences are MNHEY and SVGAGI. This CDR3 has 17 amino acids.

This sequence joins TRBV7-8 and TRBJ2-7. The CDR3 extends over 13 amino acids. Germline CDR1 is SGHVS and CDR2 is FQNEAQ. This CDR3 is CASSLAPAYEQYF.

The chain links TRBV7-2 to TRBJ2-5. The CDR3 contains 13 residues. Germline V CDR1 and CDR2: SGHTA, FQGNSA. The CDR3 sequence is CASSFGAVETQYF.

The chain couples TRBV20-1 to TRBJ2-1; lacking DNA, the TRBD1 call made by TCRdb goes unchecked. From germline, CDR1 is DFQATT and CDR2 SNEGSKA (reference sequence). The CDR3 length is 12 residues. The CDR3 spells CSAPDRFNEQFF.

The chain is built from TRBV5-1 and TRBJ2-1; TCRdb reports TRBD2, a call that lacks DNA to check it against. Germline lookup yields CDR1 SGHRS and CDR2 YFSETQ. This CDR3 spans 18 amino acids. This CDR3 reads CASSFAAILAGGYNEQFF.

The CDR3 here is CSATLRGNTGELFF. This sequence joins TRBV20-1 and TRBJ2-2. Germline V lookup: CDR1 DFQATT, CDR2 SNEGSKA (reference sequence). This CDR3 is built from 14 residues.

V is TRBV30 and J is TRBJ1-2; TCRdb outputs TRBD1, but without DNA this stays unchecked. There are 16 residues in the CDR3. Per the germline V gene, CDR1 is GTSNPN and CDR2 is SVGIG (reference sequence). CDR3 sequence reads: CAWNPLGGQDGYGYTF.

The rearrangement uses TRBV2 and TRBJ1-1; the TCRdb call, TRBD1, lacks DNA for checking. The V gene's germline CDR1 is SNHLY and CDR2 FYNNEI. The CDR3 consists of 14 residues. CDR3: CASRGDRTNTEAFF.

The chain links TRBV24-1 to TRBJ2-6; no DNA is available, so the TRBD1 call from TCRdb remains unchecked. Germline assignment: CDR1 KGHDR and CDR2 SFDVKD. The CDR3 sequence is 20 residues long. This CDR3 is CATSARRGGRGLSGANVLTF.

The rearrangement uses TRBV20-1 and TRBJ1-1. This CDR3 contains 13 residues. Germline-derived CDR1 and CDR2 are DFQATT and SNEGSKA (reference sequence). This CDR3 is CSARGRGNTEAFF.

The chain couples TRBV5-5 to TRBJ1-6; checking the TCRdb D call of TRBD1 is not possible without DNA. Germline assignment: CDR1 SGHKS and CDR2 YYEKEE (reference sequence). This CDR3 has 16 amino acids. Here the CDR3 reads CASSFNSHIGDSPLHF.

The V gene is TRBV6-2 or TRBV6-3, the J gene TRBJ1-5; checking the TCRdb D call of TRBD1 is not possible without DNA. This CDR3 comprises 15 residues. The germline V gene has CDR1 MNHEY and CDR2 SVGEGT. The CDR3 loop reads CASSLLSLGNQPQHF.

The V gene is TRBV5-1, the J gene TRBJ2-1; as DNA is missing, the TRBD2 call by TCRdb cannot be tested. The V gene's germline CDR1 is SGHRS and CDR2 YFSETQ. This CDR3 spans 15 amino acids. Here the CDR3 reads CATCTGTSGNNEQFF.